These 27 T cell receptor beta chains share one sample of origin, sequenced in a study of beta chain features in type 1 diabetes. Points from the study as a whole: In every one of the four CD4+ subsets, TCRB CDR3s were moderately but significantly shorter in Type 1 diabetes patients.

Expressed TCRB transcripts were sequenced because the entire RNA isolate underwent reverse transcription. Repertoires were generated with immunoSEQ multiplex PCR, while TCRdb's copy carries only in-frame clones and drops some. Of some 120,000 clones detected, 17% appear once; the ten largest clones hold 2% to 3%. Their antigens are not known. What was sequenced was central memory CD4+ T cells from blood. The receptor set was obtained from a man in his late teens or twenties with type 1 diabetes.

This clone was counted between two and nine times. This rearrangement joins TRBV5-5 to TRBJ2-5; D might be TRBD1 (6 bases). Germline CDR1 is SGHKS and CDR2 is YYEKEE (reference sequence). Between the trimmed V and J ends, which lost 4 bases and 3 bases, there was a span of 7 bases. This CDR3 region has 12 residues. CDR3 nucleotide sequence: TGTGCCAGCAGCAGGACAGAAGAGACCCAGTACTTC. Its protein is CASSRTEETQYF.

To note about this clone: The junction departs from the called germline gene at one end, perhaps through a read error. CDR3 DNA: TGCGCCAGCAGCAAAGAGAGCGGTTCCGCGGGTGATACGCAGTATTTT. This codes for CASSKESGSAGDTQYF. The chain employs TRBV4-3 and TRBJ2-3, with D perhaps matching TRBD2 (5 bases). CDR3 length: 16 residues. Germline CDR1 and CDR2: LGHNA and YSLEER.

The chain is built from TRBV7-2 and TRBJ2-5, with D maybe TRBD1 (6 bases). Germline values: CDR1 SGHTA, CDR2 FQGNSA. The V gene lost 3 bases and the J gene lost 3 bases, with 11 bases spanning the gap. This CDR3 has 14 residues. Written as DNA, the CDR3 is TGTGCCAGCAGCTTGGGGGCGTTCGAAGAGACCCAGTACTTC. It encodes CASSLGAFEETQYF.

The CDR3 DNA follows: TGTGCCAGCAGCTCCCCTCAAAGTAGCGGGAAGAACGAGCAGTACTTC. Translated, it gives CASSSPQSSGKNEQYF. V usage is TRBV7-9 and J usage is TRBJ2-7, with 8 bases lining up with TRBD2. The CDR3 spans 16 residues. V shed 4 bases and J 5 bases; nucleotides not matched to a gene: 13. Looked up from germline, CDR1 is SEHNR and CDR2 is FQNEAQ (reference sequence).

The chain recombines TRBV25-1 with TRBJ2-7; either TRBD1 or TRBD2 may supply D (6 bases each). V lost 0 bases and J 2 bases, leaving 20 bases between the germline ends. Germline CDR1 is MGHDK and CDR2 is SYGVNS. This CDR3 has 18 residues. CDR3 in DNA: TGTGCCAGCAGTGAATACGGGGGCGGGCAGGGGAGGCCCTACGAGCAGTACTTC. This translates into CASSEYGGGQGRPYEQYF.

This clone appeared a few times. The chain recombines TRBV7-2 with TRBJ2-3; 10 positions agree with TRBD1. Per germline, CDR1 SGHTA and CDR2 FQGNSA. V dropped 1 base and J dropped 10; count of bases not matched to a gene: 8. The CDR3 totals 15 residues. In DNA, the CDR3 is TGTGCCAGCAGCTTAGAGGGACAGGGGACGGGCGCGCAGTATTTT. Translated: CASSLEGQGTGAQYF.

This clone was picked up a small number of times. V usage is TRBV2 and J usage is TRBJ2-2; no definite D call. The V end was cut by 6 bases, the J end by 2 bases, with 10 bases between. This CDR3 contains 14 residues. From germline, CDR1 is SNHLY and CDR2 FYNNEI. CDR3 sequence reads: CASRVQENTGELFF. The CDR3 bases are TGTGCCAGCAGGGTCCAGGAAAACACCGGGGAGCTGTTTTTT.

The chain combines TRBV27 with TRBJ1-2, with D unclear. The CDR3 has 15 residues. Trimming cost V 4 bases and J 0 bases, with 12 bases left between them. Germline CDR1 is MNHEY and CDR2 is SMNVEV (reference sequence). The CDR3 sequence: CASSSGSAPNYGYTF. CDR3 sequence (DNA): TGTGCCAGCAGTTCAGGAAGCGCTCCTAACTATGGCTACACCTTC.

This clone was picked up one time. This chain connects TRBV7-2 to TRBJ2-4; the D call may be TRBD1 or TRBD2 (6 bases each). Germline V gives CDR1 SGHTA, CDR2 FQGNSA. The V end lost 5 bases, the J end lost 0 bases, and 14 bases lay between the germline ends. The CDR3 sequence is 16 residues long. The DNA for the CDR3 is TGTGCCAGCAGCGGGGGGCAGATATTAGCCAAAAACATTCAGTACTTC. Translating gives CASSGGQILAKNIQYF.

CDR3 sequence: CASSLARAGANVLTF. The CDR3 DNA sequence: TGTGCCAGCAGCTTAGCGAGGGCTGGGGCCAACGTCCTGACTTTC. V is TRBV7-2 and J is TRBJ2-6; TRBD2 might be the D (5 bases). The CDR3 covers 15 residues. Germline V gene lookup returns CDR1 SGHTA and CDR2 FQGNSA. V lost 0 bases, J lost 2 bases, and 5 bases lay in between.

This clone was detected only a few times. The rearrangement joins TRBV29-1 to TRBJ2-5; D is unresolved. The germline CDR1 and CDR2 sequences are SQVTM and ANQGSEA. V lost 5 bases, J lost 0 bases, and 10 bases lay in between. This CDR3 has 13 residues. The CDR3 spells CSVKGQDQETQYF. In DNA form, the CDR3 reads TGCAGCGTTAAAGGGCAGGACCAAGAGACCCAGTACTTC.

V gene TRBV7-2 combines with J gene TRBJ2-1; TRBD1 agrees at 7 bases. Germline values: CDR1 SGHTA, CDR2 FQGNSA. This CDR3 is 14 amino acids long. J gave up 5 bases and V 5 bases, and 6 bases lay outside the gene matches. CDR3 DNA sequence: TGTGCCAGCAGCCCACAGGGGAGACACAATGAGCAGTTCTTC. Amino acids: CASSPQGRHNEQFF.

This clone was observed a few times. The rearrangement joins TRBV5-4 to TRBJ1-2; 8 bases map to TRBD1. The CDR3 covers 15 residues. The germline V gene has CDR1 SGHNT and CDR2 YYREEE (reference sequence). Germline trimming cut 4 bases from V and 3 bases from J; bases unmatched to any gene: 8. The DNA of the CDR3 is TGTGCCAGCAGCCAAGGACAGGGTACGGACTATGGCTACACCTTC. Amino acid sequence: CASSQGQGTDYGYTF.

This chain connects TRBV6-6 to TRBJ1-5; 8 bases map to TRBD1. CDR1 MNHNY and CDR2 SVGAGI come from the germline V gene (reference sequence). The CDR3 runs to 15 residues. V was clipped by 6 bases and J by 5 bases; unmatched bases: 9. The CDR3 DNA follows: TGTGCCAGCAGAGAGCAGGGGGCTATCTATCAGCCCCAGCATTTT. It encodes CASREQGAIYQPQHF.

The gene calls are TRBV4-1 and TRBJ2-4; a weak D match, TRBD1 (5 bases). This CDR3 comprises 18 residues. V was pared by 0 bases and J by 0 bases, with 15 bases between. The germline gives CDR1 MGHRA, CDR2 YSYEKL. Written as DNA, the CDR3 is TGCGCCAGCAGCCAAGATAAGACAGCCCGTATAGCCAAAAACATTCAGTACTTC. Translation gives CASSQDKTARIAKNIQYF.

The chain has TRBV4-2 and TRBJ2-1; D possibly corresponds to TRBD2 (5 bases). Germline values: CDR1 LGHNA, CDR2 YNFKEQ. With 2 bases removed from V and 5 bases from J, the gap between germline ends came to 13 bases. This CDR3 has 15 amino acids. This chain's CDR3 is CASSQRTGWDNEQFF. CDR3 nucleotides: TGTGCCAGCAGCCAAAGAACGGGGTGGGACAATGAGCAGTTCTTC.

This clone was picked up a small number of times. The genes are TRBV5-5 and TRBJ2-1; 13 bases align to TRBD2. The CDR3 loop spans 16 amino acids. The junction had 6 bases not matched to a gene; V was cut back by 3 bases and J by 6 bases. The germline CDR1 and CDR2 sequences are SGHKS and YYEKEE (reference sequence). CDR3 nucleotide sequence: TGTGCCAGCAGCTCCCCACTAGCGGGAGGGCCCAATGAGCAGTTCTTC. This translates into CASSSPLAGGPNEQFF. The whole variable domain, remainder taken from reference TRBV5-5 and TRBJ2-1, is DAGVTQSPTHLIKTRGQQVTLRCSPISGHKSVSWYQQVLGQGPQFIFQYYEKEERGRGNFPDRFSARQFPNYSSELNVNALLLGDSALYLCASSSPLAGGPNEQFFGPGTRLTVL.

Of note for this clone: Since a far larger clone is one base different, this is likely a read error. The same CDR3 arises from other DNA sequences in this sample as well. The chain carries TRBV20-1 and TRBJ2-1, with a tentative D call TRBD2 (6 bases). With 1 base removed from V and 8 bases from J, the gap between germline ends came to 6 bases. Germline V gives CDR1 DFQATT, CDR2 SNEGSKA (reference sequence). CDR3 size: 11 residues. The CDR3 nucleotides read TGCAGTGCTAGAGCTAGCGATGAGCAGTTCTTC. It yields the protein CSARASDEQFF.

This clone appeared a few times. The chain carries TRBV30 and TRBJ2-5, with D tentatively TRBD1 (7 bases). V was cut by 3 bases and J by 1 base, with 18 bases left in between. This CDR3 has 16 residues. CDR1 and CDR2 from the germline V gene are GTSNPN and SVGIG (reference sequence). The CDR3 nucleotides read TGTGCCTGGAGCCCCGGGGGCGGACAGGCCCAAGAGACCCAGTACTTC. Amino acids: CAWSPGGGQAQETQYF.

The rearrangement uses TRBV14 and TRBJ2-1; TRBD2 aligns across 9 bases. Germline CDR1 reads SGHDN; CDR2 reads FVKESK. The V and J ends lost 1 base and 8 bases, in that order; junction bases with no gene match: 9. This CDR3 has 16 residues. CDR3 sequence (DNA): TGTGCCAGCAGCCAAGCTGGGCTAGCGGGGTACGATGAGCAGTTCTTC. Translated: CASSQAGLAGYDEQFF.

This clone was seen only a few times. The chain carries TRBV7-9 and TRBJ2-7; 10 bases align to TRBD1. The CDR3 covers 14 residues. V shed 7 bases and J 0 bases; nucleotides not matched to a gene: 3. Germline V gene sequence: CDR1 SEHNR, CDR2 FQNEAQ (reference sequence). This CDR3 is CASMRQGASYEQYF. The CDR3 bases are TGTGCCAGCATGAGACAGGGGGCCTCCTACGAGCAGTACTTC. Full variable domain (rest looked up from reference TRBV7-9 and TRBJ2-7): DTGVSQNPRHKITKRGQNVTFRCDPISEHNRLYWYRQTLGQGPEFLTYFQNEAQLEKSRLLSDRFSAERPKGSFSTLEIQRTEQGDSAMYLCASMRQGASYEQYFGPGTRLTVT.

This clone showed up just a few times. The chain joins TRBV2 to TRBJ2-7, with 7 bases lining up with TRBD1. V was clipped by 2 bases and J by 4 bases; unmatched bases: 5. The germline V gene has CDR1 SNHLY and CDR2 FYNNEI. CDR3 length equals 14 residues. The CDR3: CASSEQGEEYEQYF. For the CDR3, the DNA is TGTGCCAGCAGTGAACAGGGGGAAGAGTACGAGCAGTACTTC. Drawing the rest from reference TRBV2 and TRBJ2-7, the complete variable domain is EPEVTQTPSHQVTQMGQEVILRCVPISNHLYFYWYRQILGQKVEFLVSFYNNEISEKSEIFDDQFSVERPDGSNFTLKIRSTKLEDSAMYFCASSEQGEEYEQYFGPGTRLTVT.

The CDR3 protein is CAWSVLLNTEAFF. CDR3 coding DNA: TGTGCCTGGAGTGTACTTCTGAACACTGAAGCTTTCTTT. The chain links TRBV30 to TRBJ1-1, with D unclear. The CDR3 runs 13 residues. The V end was cut by 0 bases, the J end by 0 bases, with 5 bases between. CDR1 is GTSNPN, CDR2 SVGIG, per germline (reference sequence).

This clone came up a few times. The chain uses TRBV7-2 and TRBJ2-1; no definite D call. This CDR3 region has 15 residues. The ends were cut back, 0 bases at V and 3 bases at J, with 9 bases in the middle. CDR1 is SGHTA and CDR2 is FQGNSA in the germline V gene. The DNA for the CDR3 is TGTGCCAGCAGCTTAGCTGGAGTGAACTACAATGAGCAGTTCTTC. Translation: CASSLAGVNYNEQFF.

This clone was seen more than once but under ten times. The V call is TRBV7-8, the J call TRBJ1-6; D is possibly TRBD1 (5 bases). The CDR3 spans 17 residues. The germline gives CDR1 SGHVS, CDR2 FQNEAQ. V was clipped by 1 base and J by 3 bases, with 13 bases between them. The CDR3: CASSLGRVGLYNSPLHF. Here the CDR3 DNA reads TGTGCCAGCAGCTTAGGAAGGGTGGGACTCTATAATTCACCCCTCCACTTT.

The chain combines TRBV30 with TRBJ1-1; D is ambiguous. V was clipped by 3 bases and J by 4 bases, with 6 bases between them. Looked up from germline, CDR1 is GTSNPN and CDR2 is SVGIG (reference sequence). There are 11 residues in the CDR3. The CDR3 DNA is TGTGCCTGGAGAATGAGCACTGAAGCTTTCTTT. This gives the protein CAWRMSTEAFF.

This clone was counted a few times. The chain combines TRBV11-2 with TRBJ2-1, with D maybe TRBD2 (5 bases). The length of the CDR3 is 14 residues. From germline, CDR1 is SGHAT and CDR2 FQNNGV. V lost 3 bases and J lost 6, with 12 bases in between. In nucleotides, the CDR3 is TGTGCCAGCAGCTTTTCCCACGGACTCAATGAGCAGTTCTTC. Its translation is CASSFSHGLNEQFF.